This TCR beta chain was sequenced during a study of T cell responses to AZD1222 COVID-19 vaccine. Overall study context: The analysis combined second doses at about 4 or about 12 weeks.

Clones were sequenced by immunoSEQ multiplex PCR, and TCRdb holds only the in-frame ones, with some missing. The sample contains about 140,000 clones, just under 95% of which appear only once. Study-wide points: Repertoire sampling happened only post peak T cell response. The donor group comprised mostly white British people and more females; the analysis possibly underestimated clonal diversity. When two AZD1222 doses had been given, Spike-specific TCR breadth and depth rose.

Concerning this clone: Its specificity is not known.

This TCR derives from an adult in good health. This sample comprised peripheral blood, obtained on day 0 of AZD1222 vaccination.

For the CDR3, the DNA is TGTGCCAGCACCCCCTCCCTCCCGAGCTATGGCTACACCTTC. Protein product: CASTPSLPSYGYTF. The chain has TRBV7-8 and TRBJ1-2; the D is unclear. Germline CDR1 and CDR2: SGHVS and FQNEAQ. This CDR3 has 14 residues. The germline V and J ends were trimmed by 7 bases and 4 bases, with 16 bases remaining between them.